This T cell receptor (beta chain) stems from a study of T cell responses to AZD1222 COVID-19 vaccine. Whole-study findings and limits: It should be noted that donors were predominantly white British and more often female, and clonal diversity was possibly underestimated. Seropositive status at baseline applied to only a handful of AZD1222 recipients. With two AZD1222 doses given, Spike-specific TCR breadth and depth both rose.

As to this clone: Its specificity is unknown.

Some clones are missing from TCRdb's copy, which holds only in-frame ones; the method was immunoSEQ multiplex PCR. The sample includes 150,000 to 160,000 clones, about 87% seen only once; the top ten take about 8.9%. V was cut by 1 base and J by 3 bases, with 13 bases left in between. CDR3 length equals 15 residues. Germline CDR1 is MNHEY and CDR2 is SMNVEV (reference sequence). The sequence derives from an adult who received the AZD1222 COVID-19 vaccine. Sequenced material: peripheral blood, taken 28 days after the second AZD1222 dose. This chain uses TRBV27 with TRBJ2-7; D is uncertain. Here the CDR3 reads CASSLLGGRHYEQYF. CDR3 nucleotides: TGTGCCAGCAGTTTATTGGGTGGAAGGCACTACGAGCAGTACTTC.